A single sample is the source of the 27 T cell receptor beta chains below, sequenced in a study of lymphopenia after photon versus proton radiotherapy. Sequenced by immunoSEQ multiplex PCR; TCRdb stores in-frame clones only, minus some. This table holds about 20,000 clones, about 89% found once. Sample: peripheral blood, taken from a patient treated with proton-based radiotherapy. Receptors were obtained from a man older than 75 with esophageal cancer.

The chain is built from TRBV2 and TRBJ2-1; a weak D match, TRBD2 (7 bases). The CDR3 extends over 14 amino acids. The germline gives CDR1 SNHLY, CDR2 FYNNEI. Trimming took 8 bases from V and 6 from J, leaving 17 bases between them. The CDR3, as DNA: TGTGCCAGCCATCGGGGGGCCTATTCCAATGAGCAGTTCTTC. It is translated as CASHRGAYSNEQFF.

The chain has TRBV7-2 and TRBJ2-2; no definite D call. Trimming removed 0 bases from V and 0 bases from J, with 2 bases in between. CDR3 length: 14 amino acids. Germline assignment: CDR1 SGHTA and CDR2 FQGNSA. CDR3 nucleotide sequence: TGTGCCAGCAGCTTAGCTGCGAACACCGGGGAGCTGTTTTTT. Amino acids: CASSLAANTGELFF.

This sequence joins TRBV11-2 and TRBJ1-2, with unresolved D. The CDR3 sequence is 14 residues long. Trimming shortened V by 1 base and J by 1 base, and 7 bases separated the two germline ends. CDR1 and CDR2 from the germline V gene are SGHAT and FQNNGV. The CDR3 DNA reads TGTGCCAGCAGCTTAGGCAGGTTTAACTATGGCTACACCTTC. It yields the protein CASSLGRFNYGYTF.

The chain combines TRBV21-1 with TRBJ1-5. TRBV21-1 is a documented pseudogene. The CDR3 sequence is 14 residues long. The CDR3, as DNA: TGTGCCAGCAGCAAAGCGCGGATTGGTCAGCCCCAGCATTTT. It encodes CASSKARIGQPQHF.

The rearrangement uses TRBV5-1 and TRBJ2-1, with a tentative D call TRBD2 (6 bases). The CDR3 has 12 residues. The germline CDR1 and CDR2 sequences are SGHRS and YFSETQ. The ends were cut back, 4 bases at V and 8 bases at J, with 10 bases in the middle. CDR3 protein: CASSPPGDEQFF. DNA for the CDR3: TGCGCCAGCAGCCCTCCGGGGGATGAGCAGTTCTTC.

The chain employs TRBV6-5 and TRBJ1-2; D is undetermined. CDR1 and CDR2 from the germline V gene are MNHEY and SVGAGI. This CDR3 region has 14 residues. V lost 8 bases and J lost 3, with 16 bases in between. This CDR3 reads CASSRRKRDYGYTF. Here the CDR3 DNA reads TGTGCCAGCTCCCGCCGGAAGCGGGACTATGGCTACACCTTC.

The CDR3 sequence: CAWSMGTANEKLFF. In nucleotides, the CDR3 is TGTGCCTGGTCCATGGGGACAGCTAATGAAAAACTGTTTTTT. V is TRBV30 and J is TRBJ1-4; 7 positions agree with TRBD1. Germline CDR1 and CDR2: GTSNPN and SVGIG (reference sequence). The CDR3 has 14 amino acids. The V gene end was trimmed by 5 bases and the J gene end by 3 bases; junction bases not matched to a gene: 6.

This clone was seen once. The chain has TRBV2 and TRBJ2-7; 7 nucleotides agree with TRBD1. CDR1 is SNHLY, CDR2 FYNNEI, per germline. CDR3 length: 13 amino acids. The V segment lost 4 bases and the J segment 7 bases; nucleotides outside the gene matches: 7. CDR3 sequence: CASSGDRVIEQYF. The DNA of the CDR3 is TGTGCCAGCAGTGGTGACAGGGTCATTGAGCAGTACTTC.

The chain links TRBV4-3 to TRBJ1-1, with D unresolved. CDR3 length: 13 residues. In germline, CDR1 is LGHNA, CDR2 YSLEER. V was clipped by 1 base and J by 5 bases, with 8 bases between them. CDR3 sequence (DNA): TGCGCCAGCAGCCAAGGAGGCCTGACTGAAGCTTTCTTT. Its protein product is CASSQGGLTEAFF.

This clone is medium-sized in the sample. The chain combines TRBV5-1 with TRBJ2-2, with D perhaps matching TRBD2 (5 bases). V was clipped by 4 bases and J by 5 bases, with 12 bases between them. Germline V CDR1 and CDR2: SGHRS, YFSETQ. The CDR3 is 14 amino acids. In DNA form, the CDR3 reads TGCGCCAGCAGCCCGGGGTCGTATACCGGGGAGCTGTTTTTT. Translating gives CASSPGSYTGELFF.

The chain links TRBV18 to TRBJ2-1; D remains unclear. This CDR3 is 15 amino acids long. CDR1 is KGHSH, CDR2 LQKENI, per germline. The V and J ends lost 4 bases and 6 bases respectively, with 16 bases between them. CDR3 DNA: TGTGCCAGCTCACTATCCAGGACCGCTACCAATGAGCAGTTCTTC. The encoded protein is CASSLSRTATNEQFF.

In nucleotides, the CDR3 is TGTGCCAGCAGCAATCCATGGGAGAAAGAGACCCAGTACTTC. Amino acid sequence: CASSNPWEKETQYF. This chain uses TRBV11-2 with TRBJ2-5; D may be TRBD2 (5 bases). CDR3 length: 14 amino acids. Germline lookup yields CDR1 SGHAT and CDR2 FQNNGV. The ends were cut back, 5 bases at V and 3 bases at J, with 13 bases in the middle.

This clone was seen a few times. CDR3 residues: CASSRYWTVAYEQYF. In DNA, the CDR3 is TGCGCCAGCAGCCGTTACTGGACCGTAGCCTACGAGCAGTACTTC. The chain has TRBV4-1 and TRBJ2-7; unclear D gene. This CDR3 contains 15 residues. Germline lookup yields CDR1 MGHRA and CDR2 YSYEKL. Trimming stripped 4 bases from V and 2 bases from J, with 15 bases between.

The chain employs TRBV19 and TRBJ2-5, with D unclear. The CDR3 extends over 12 amino acids. V dropped 2 bases and J dropped 4 bases, with 5 bases sitting between them. Germline V gives CDR1 LNHDA, CDR2 SQIVND (reference sequence). This chain's CDR3 is CASSIHGETQYF. The CDR3 nucleotides are TGTGCCAGTAGTATACACGGAGAGACCCAGTACTTC.

The rearrangement joins TRBV10-2 to TRBJ2-6; D unclear. Trimming took off 5 bases at V and 0 bases at J, with 2 bases between the two ends. The CDR3 covers 13 residues. The germline gives CDR1 WSHSY, CDR2 SAAADI. CDR3 DNA: TGCGCCAGCAGTTACTCTGGGGCCAACGTCCTGACTTTC. Translation gives CASSYSGANVLTF.

The chain uses TRBV19 and TRBJ1-1; 8 bases fit TRBD1. Trimming removed 4 bases from V and 5 bases from J; junction bases left unmatched: 6. Germline-derived CDR1 and CDR2 are LNHDA and SQIVND (reference sequence). The CDR3 is 14 amino acids. The CDR3 DNA reads TGTGCCAGTAGTACAAGTACAGGGGGGACTGAAGCTTTCTTT. Amino acids: CASSTSTGGTEAFF.

The rearrangement joins TRBV9 to TRBJ2-5; D could derive from TRBD1 or TRBD2 (6 bases each). Germline CDR1 reads SGDLS; CDR2 reads YYNGEE. Trimming pared 5 bases from V and 1 base from J, leaving 12 bases between. This CDR3 spans 14 amino acids. The DNA of the CDR3 is TGTGCCAGCAGTCAACAGGGACTCCAAGAGACCCAGTACTTC. Translated: CASSQQGLQETQYF.

This chain connects TRBV5-8 to TRBJ2-2; 8 bases line up with TRBD1. The V gene end was trimmed by 4 bases and the J gene end by 7 bases; junction bases not matched to a gene: 6. The CDR3 loop spans 14 amino acids. Germline loops: CDR1 SGHTS, CDR2 YDEGEE. CDR3 residues: CASSTDRVGGELFF. CDR3 coding DNA: TGTGCCAGCAGCACGGACAGGGTAGGCGGGGAGCTGTTTTTT.

The chain couples TRBV7-2 to TRBJ1-2, with TRBD1 as a possible D gene (6 bases). V lost 1 base and J lost 4, with 19 bases in between. There are 17 residues in the CDR3. In germline, CDR1 is SGHTA, CDR2 FQGNSA. For the CDR3, the DNA is TGTGCCAGCAGCTTAGTGGGCAGGGGTTACCTTCCCTATGGCTACACCTTC. As protein: CASSLVGRGYLPYGYTF.

CDR3 nucleotides: TGTGCCTCCGACAGGAGAACCAACACCGGGGAGCTGTTTTTT. It yields the protein CASDRRTNTGELFF. The chain has TRBV11-2 and TRBJ2-2, with D possibly matching TRBD1 (6 bases). Trimming stripped 11 bases from V and 2 bases from J, with 15 bases between. The CDR3 extends over 14 amino acids. Germline V gene data show CDR1 as SGHAT and CDR2 as FQNNGV.

The V and J genes are TRBV7-9 and TRBJ2-3; 8 nucleotides align to TRBD2. Germline V gene data show CDR1 as SEHNR and CDR2 as FQNEAQ (reference sequence). This CDR3 has 16 residues. J was trimmed by 0 bases and V by 5 bases; bases with no gene match: 7. In DNA, the CDR3 is TGTGCCAGCAGCCTGATTAGCGGGGCTAGCACAGATACGCAGTATTTT. Protein: CASSLISGASTDTQYF.

The chain uses TRBV9 and TRBJ2-3, with D perhaps TRBD1 (5 bases). V lost 0 bases to trimming and J lost 0 bases, with 8 bases between them. Germline assignment: CDR1 SGDLS and CDR2 YYNGEE. The CDR3 is 15 amino acids. The CDR3 loop reads CASSVVGVSTDTQYF. DNA for the CDR3: TGTGCCAGCAGCGTAGTAGGGGTTAGCACAGATACGCAGTATTTT.

V and J are TRBV7-9 and TRBJ2-4; no clear D. CDR3 length: 13 residues. Looked up from germline, CDR1 is SEHNR and CDR2 is FQNEAQ (reference sequence). Trimming took 0 bases from V and 9 from J, leaving 9 bases between them. CDR3 in DNA: TGTGCCAGCAGCTTAGCGCTGCTAGGCATTCAGTACTTC. It yields the protein CASSLALLGIQYF.

The chain carries TRBV14 and TRBJ2-3; D unclear. This CDR3 is built from 17 residues. V lost 1 base, J lost 1 base, and 15 bases lay in between. Germline values: CDR1 SGHDN, CDR2 FVKESK. In nucleotides, the CDR3 is TGTGCCAGCAGCCAAGGAGTTGTTCGGACGGGCACAGATACGCAGTATTTT. It is translated as CASSQGVVRTGTDTQYF.

The rearrangement links TRBV2 to TRBJ2-2, with D perhaps matching TRBD2 (6 bases). The CDR3 loop spans 15 amino acids. Per the germline V gene, CDR1 is SNHLY and CDR2 is FYNNEI. Trimming shortened V by 7 bases and J by 1 base, and 13 bases separated the two germline ends. The CDR3 DNA reads TGTGCCAGCACCCTGACTAGGGGGAACACCGGGGAGCTGTTTTTT. It specifies CASTLTRGNTGELFF. Full variable domain (remainder filled in from reference TRBV2 and TRBJ2-2): EPEVTQTPSHQVTQMGQEVILRCVPISNHLYFYWYRQILGQKVEFLVSFYNNEISEKSEIFDDQFSVERPDGSNFTLKIRSTKLEDSAMYFCASTLTRGNTGELFFGEGSRLTVL.

The V gene is TRBV5-1, the J gene TRBJ2-3, with 11 bases lining up with TRBD2. V was pared by 7 bases and J by 2 bases, with 6 bases of the junction left unmatched. This CDR3 has 15 residues. Germline-derived CDR1 and CDR2 are SGHRS and YFSETQ. CDR3 in DNA: TGCGCCAGCGGAGGGACTAGCGGTCCCACAGATACGCAGTATTTT. The encoded protein is CASGGTSGPTDTQYF.

This chain connects TRBV10-3 to TRBJ2-2; 12 nucleotides line up with TRBD2. Germline CDR1 reads ENHRY; CDR2 reads SYGVKD. The V gene end was trimmed by 6 bases and the J gene end by 5 bases; junction bases not matched to a gene: 7. CDR3 length: 16 amino acids. The CDR3 DNA sequence: TGTGCCATCAGCCCGAAGACTAGCGGGAGAACCGGGGAGCTGTTTTTT. Translating it yields CAISPKTSGRTGELFF.